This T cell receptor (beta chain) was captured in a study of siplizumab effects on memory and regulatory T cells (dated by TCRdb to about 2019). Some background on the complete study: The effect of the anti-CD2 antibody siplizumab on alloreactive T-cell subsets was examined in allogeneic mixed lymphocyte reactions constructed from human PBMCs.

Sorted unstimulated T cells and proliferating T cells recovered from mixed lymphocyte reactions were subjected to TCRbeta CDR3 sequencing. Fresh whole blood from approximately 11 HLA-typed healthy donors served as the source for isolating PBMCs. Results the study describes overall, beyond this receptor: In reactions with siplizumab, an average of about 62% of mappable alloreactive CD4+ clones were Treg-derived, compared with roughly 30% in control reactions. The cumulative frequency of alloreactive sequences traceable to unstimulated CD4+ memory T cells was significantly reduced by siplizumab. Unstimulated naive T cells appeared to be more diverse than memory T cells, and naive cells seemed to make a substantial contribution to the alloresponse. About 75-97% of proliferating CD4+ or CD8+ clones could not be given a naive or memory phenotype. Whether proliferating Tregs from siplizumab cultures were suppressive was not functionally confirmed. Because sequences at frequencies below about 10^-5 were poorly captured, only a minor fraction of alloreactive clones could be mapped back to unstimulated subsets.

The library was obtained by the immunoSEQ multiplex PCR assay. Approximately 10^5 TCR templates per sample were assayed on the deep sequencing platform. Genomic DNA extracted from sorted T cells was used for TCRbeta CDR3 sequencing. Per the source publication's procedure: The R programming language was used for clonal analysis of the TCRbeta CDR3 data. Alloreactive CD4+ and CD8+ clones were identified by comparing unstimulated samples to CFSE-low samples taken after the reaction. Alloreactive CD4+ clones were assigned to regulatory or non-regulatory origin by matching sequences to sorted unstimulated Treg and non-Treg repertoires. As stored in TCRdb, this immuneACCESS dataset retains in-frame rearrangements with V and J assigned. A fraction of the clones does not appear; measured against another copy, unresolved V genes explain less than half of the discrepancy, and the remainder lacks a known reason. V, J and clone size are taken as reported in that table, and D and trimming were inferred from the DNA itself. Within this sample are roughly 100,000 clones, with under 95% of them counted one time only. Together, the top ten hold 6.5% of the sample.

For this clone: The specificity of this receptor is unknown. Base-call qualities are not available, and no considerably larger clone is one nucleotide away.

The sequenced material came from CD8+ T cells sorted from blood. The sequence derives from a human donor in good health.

CDR3 region: CASSIDGDLTDTQYF. The sequence in DNA is TGTGCCAGTAGTATAGACGGGGACCTTACAGATACGCAGTATTTT. Recombination joined TRBV19 with TRBJ2-3; the D gene could be TRBD1 or TRBD2, each one agreeing over 5 bases. The CDR3 has 15 amino acids, counting the end cysteine and phenylalanine. The DNA shown is the 45-base CDR3, in frame from base 1. V was cut back by 0 bases and J by 3 bases, leaving a gap of 10 bases between them. The germline V gene (reference sequence) supplies CDR1 LNHDA and CDR2 SQIVND.